These 5 T cell receptor beta chains originate from one sample sequenced in a study of blood T cell repertoires in COVID-19. Repertoires were generated with immunoSEQ multiplex PCR, while TCRdb's copy carries only in-frame clones and drops some. The sample includes roughly 110,000 clones, 82% of them seen just once. The source material was peripheral blood. These receptors were collected from a man aged 65 to 85 with acute or convalescent COVID-19.

The chain employs TRBV5-8 and TRBJ1-5, with 7 bases aligning to TRBD1. Germline V gene sequence: CDR1 SGHTS, CDR2 YDEGEE. The J segment lost 0 bases and the V segment lost 6 bases, leaving 6 bases of the junction unmatched. This CDR3 has 15 amino acids. In DNA, the CDR3 is TGTGCCAGCACCTTTCAGGGGGATAGCAATCAGCCCCAGCATTTT. This translates into CASTFQGDSNQPQHF.

The chain carries TRBV9 and TRBJ2-6; D might be TRBD2 (5 bases). Germline V gives CDR1 SGDLS, CDR2 YYNGEE. The germline V and J ends were trimmed by 0 bases and 7 bases, with 8 bases remaining between them. The CDR3 sequence is 14 residues long. This chain's CDR3 is CASSVGGFANVLTF. The CDR3 DNA reads TGTGCCAGCAGCGTAGGAGGGTTCGCCAACGTCCTGACTTTC.

This chain connects TRBV28 to TRBJ1-1; 7 nucleotides line up with TRBD1. Germline-derived CDR1 and CDR2 are MDHEN and SYDVKM. The CDR3 is 14 amino acids. V lost 7 bases to trimming and J lost 1 base; unmatched junction nucleotides: 6. CDR3 in DNA: TGTGCCAGCAACCCGGGACAGAGGAACACTGAAGCTTTCTTT. It is translated as CASNPGQRNTEAFF.

The V call is TRBV18, the J call TRBJ2-1; 12 bases align to TRBD2. The germline V gene has CDR1 KGHSH and CDR2 LQKENI. V lost 4 bases to trimming and J lost 7 bases; unmatched junction nucleotides: 5. This CDR3 has 15 residues. This CDR3 is CASSLGLAGTNEQFF. In nucleotides, the CDR3 is TGTGCCAGCTCACTCGGACTAGCGGGGACTAATGAGCAGTTCTTC.

This clone was seen only once. The rearrangement links TRBV13 to TRBJ2-3, with D possibly being TRBD1 (8 bases). This CDR3 has 15 amino acids. The V gene lost 2 bases and the J gene lost 4 bases, with 13 bases spanning the gap. Germline V gives CDR1 PRHDT, CDR2 FYEKMQ (reference sequence). CDR3 residues: CASSLRTGRADTQYF. DNA for the CDR3: TGTGCCAGCAGCTTAAGGACAGGGAGGGCAGATACGCAGTATTTT.